The rows below give T cell receptor beta chains drawn from one sample of a study of blood T cell repertoires in COVID-19. The table came from immunoSEQ multiplex PCR; TCRdb's copy has only in-frame clones and leaves some out. The repertoire holds 350,000 to 450,000 clones, with roughly nine tenths as singletons. Sequenced: PBMCs or T cells enriched from blood (not recorded which). Receptors originate from a man aged 30-40 years who had recovered from COVID-19. Both conserved end residues are trimmed from each CDR3.

ASSGDRGGEQY	TRBV19	TRBJ2-7
ASSFTGSRSYEQY	TRBV3-1/TRBV3-2	TRBJ2-7
ASSPGTGYDEQY	TRBV18	TRBJ2-7
ASSLLSRDYGYT	TRBV7-9	TRBJ1-2
ASRGLAGRPVSTDTQY	TRBV28	TRBJ2-3
ASSPSSGRGNEQF	TRBV2	TRBJ2-1
ASSLDGRRGETQY	TRBV7-2	TRBJ2-5
ASSLVGTSGINEQF	TRBV7-8	TRBJ2-1
ASRPDRGPGGYT	TRBV2	TRBJ1-2
ASSPDNSGANVLT	TRBV5-1	TRBJ2-6
ASSEGGLAF	TRBV10-1	TRBJ1-1